This TCR beta chain was sequenced for a study of regulatory T cells in long-lasting Graves disease (dated by TCRdb to 2020 to 2022). Turning to the overall study: Newly diagnosed Graves' disease patients had taken antithyroid drugs for less than 3 months. Peripheral blood TCR sequencing and RNA sequencing compared persistent Graves' disease patients with newly diagnosed Graves' disease patients. The study was conducted in China and was registered as a clinical trial. A total of roughly 35 samples were covered by TCR sequencing, comprising approximately 13 persistent and approximately 20 newly diagnosed Graves' disease patients.

The sample's time point, from its label and the paper: newly diagnosed GD, antithyroid drugs for less than 3 months. For both TCR sequencing and RNA sequencing, RNA was extracted from PBMCs using TRIzol. The diagnosis of Graves' disease was made according to American Thyroid Association guidelines. The patients came from an endocrinology department in Xi'an, China. Each patient gave approximately 9 milliliters of peripheral blood, collected in an EDTA anticoagulant tube. Ficoll Paque Plus density gradient separation was used to isolate PBMCs, and no additional T cell sorting was done. An Agilent 2100 Bioanalyzer and agarose gel were used to assess RNA quality, and a NanoDrop 2000 was used to measure RNA concentration. Reading the germline V gene gives CDR1 SGHRS and CDR2 YFSETQ. V loses 5 bases of germline sequence and J loses 5 bases, and the interval between the two ends is 13 bases. Its CDR3 holds 13 amino acids, cysteine through phenylalanine. The kept DNA is CDR3 alone, 39 bases in frame from the first base.

The library was prepared using multiplex PCR. The reads were generated on an Illumina HiSeq 4000. TCR beta libraries were built with iRepertoire HTBI primers and Arm-PCR amplification of CDR3 regions. PCR products were gel purified before sequencing. Per the original workflow: Across samples, roughly 60 TRBV and 13 to 15 TRBJ segments were identified and used for gene usage analysis of CDR3 amino acid clonotypes. COPE and FqMerger were used to merge filtered high-quality paired reads into contigs. BLAST was used to align contigs to the IMGT TRBV, TRBD and TRBJ reference genes, and CDR3 was defined following IMGT. Clonotypes above 0.1% frequency were classified as highly expanded clones. Shannon entropy was used to measure repertoire diversity, and the Gini coefficient was used to measure V-J evenness. Public clonotypes were defined as clonotypes shared by more than one individual. TCRdb trimmed public reads at Q25 via fastp, called clones via MiXCR and kept in-frame beta chains. Rows with one shared CDR3 protein collapse into an entry with the most common genes and DNA. The V and J calls reflect TCRdb's pipeline rather than the authors' work. This sample holds over 500,000 distinct CDR3 sequences; approximately 16% were observed only once. The leading ten clones occupy more than 10% of the sample.

Overall study results and their limits: Only peripheral blood was studied, because thyroid tissue, the primary lesion, was inaccessible. Compared with newly diagnosed patients, patients with persistent Graves' disease had lower TCR Shannon entropy and fewer highly expanded clones, which suggests clonal expansion. Persistent disease showed preferential use of TRBV28, TRBJ1-2 and TRBJ2-5, whereas newly diagnosed disease favored TRBV20-1 and TRBJ2-1. The small sample size was acknowledged by the authors as a limitation that may reduce accuracy. Sequencing and analysis were limited to the TCR beta chain. More public clonotypes were shared among persistent patients (roughly 2,700) than among newly diagnosed patients (roughly 1,000).

As concerns this clonotype: What antigen it recognizes has not been identified. There are no base qualities to consult, and no much larger clone falls within one base.

The same data also contributed to another study, on T cells in Graves' hyperthyroidism and ophthalmopathy. That second report states: Stable Graves' hyperthyroidism was defined as no progression to ophthalmopathy during 18 months of follow-up. Hyperthyroidism patients were newly diagnosed, with disease duration under 2 months, and aged 18 to 65 years. Patients with uncontrolled infections, other autoimmune diseases, pregnancy or lactation were excluded. Diagnoses relied on clinical symptoms, serum thyroxine and TRAb, thyroid ultrasound and orbital computed tomography. A first-round RT-PCR of the TCR CDR3 used the HTBI primer set with the Qiagen OneStep RT-PCR kit. Most expanded thyroid clonotypes (frequency above 0.001) were also detected in blood, suggesting blood repertoires may reflect thyroid immune responses. Ophthalmopathy was separated from stable hyperthyroidism by a 13 V-J signature model, with around 88% sensitivity and about 81% specificity obtained in cross-validation and 80%/75% obtained in testing. In validation, the model predicted progression to ophthalmopathy with roughly 70% sensitivity and over 72% specificity, a median of about 6 months before onset. To identify TCR V-J signatures that set the groups apart, the researchers used a discovery cohort of more than 95 patients, made up of fewer than 50 with Graves' ophthalmopathy and 57 with stable Graves' hyperthyroidism. An independent validation cohort of under 20 hyperthyroidism patients and over 15 patients who later progressed to ophthalmopathy tested prospective prediction of ophthalmopathy. For training and testing, the 100 or so patients in the discovery cohort were randomly divided in a 7:3 ratio. The study also compared thyroid tissue and blood T-cell repertoires from 5 to 7 Graves' hyperthyroidism patients. After sampling, hyperthyroidism patients received methimazole starting at 30 mg daily, and ophthalmopathy patients received high-dose intravenous methylprednisolone. Libraries were constructed in a second round of multiplex PCR, after which size selection and purification were performed. The libraries were sequenced on an Illumina HiSeq2000 using paired-end 100 bp reads. SOAPnuke was used to process the raw data, throwing out any read that contained adapters or uncalled bases, had a mean Phred below 15, or lacked an exact constant-primer or identifier match. High-quality paired reads were merged using COPE v1.2.5, and each unique nucleotide sequence was defined as a clonotype. MiTCR v1.1 was used to align the clonotypes against IMGT TRBV, TRBD and TRBJ reference segments. The analysis included only V-J combinations with a frequency above 0.0001, which together covered roughly 99% of the repertoires. The TCS score was defined as F50 (clonal expansion) divided by E x V (chaos), with BLOSUM62-based TCRdist calculated between CDR3 peptides within each V-J. Welch's t-statistics and random forest reduced roughly 500 V-J features to around 14, which were used in a naive Bayes classifier (R e1071). No statistical method was used to fix the sample size in advance, and group allocation was not hidden from the investigators. According to the paper, TCR Vbeta CDR3 sequencing was carried out on around 140 peripheral blood samples, which came from 40 to 45 ophthalmopathy, 70 to 80 hyperthyroidism and approximately 17 progressor patients.

This sequence was found in a man aged 18 to 35 with Graves disease. Donor details come from another sample of the same person, matched by shared clones. The sequence links TRBV5-1 to TRBJ2-5; the D gene is perhaps TRBD1, from 6 matching bases. This sample comprised peripheral blood mononuclear cells (PBMCs), obtained at new diagnosis, from a patient treated with antithyroid drugs. The CDR3 protein sequence reads: CASRTGMGETQYF. Read as DNA, the sequence is TGCGCCAGCAGAACAGGGATGGGGGAGACCCAGTACTTC.